The 23 T cell receptor beta chains reported below all come from one sample, sequenced in a study of cytomegalovirus exposure and HLA in healthy donors. 13 Jbeta primers and 60 Vbeta primers were used for the PCR. TCRdb's copy holds only in-frame clones and misses some; the assay was immunoSEQ multiplex PCR. The table shows 90,000 to 150,000 clones, with 78% occurring only once. The specimen was PBMCs. Source of these receptors: a woman in her twenties or thirties in good health and CMV-seropositive.

This chain uses TRBV15 with TRBJ1-2, with 7 bases aligning to TRBD1. Trimming cost V 0 bases and J 8 bases; bases outside gene matches: 6. This CDR3 region has 14 residues. Germline V CDR1 and CDR2: LNHNV, YYDKDF (reference sequence). DNA of the CDR3: TGTGCCACCAGCAGAGAGGACAGGATAGAGGGCTACACCTTC. It specifies CATSREDRIEGYTF.

The gene calls are TRBV7-9 and TRBJ1-6; D is uncertain. Looked up from germline, CDR1 is SEHNR and CDR2 is FQNEAQ (reference sequence). The CDR3 is made up of 16 amino acids. Deletions cut 1 base from V and 9 bases from J, with 16 bases between. The CDR3 nucleotides read TGTGCCAGCAGCTTAGACGGCGGTGGAATGGGTTCACCCCTCCACTTT. The encoded protein is CASSLDGGGMGSPLHF.

The chain uses TRBV10-3 and TRBJ2-2; D is possibly TRBD1 (6 bases). The V end lost 11 bases, the J end lost 4 bases, and 14 bases lay between the germline ends. The CDR3 covers 13 residues. Germline V CDR1 and CDR2: ENHRY, SYGVKD. Written as DNA, the CDR3 is TGTGCCCACAGGGAACCCATCACCGGGGAGCTGTTTTTT. It yields the protein CAHREPITGELFF.

The chain employs TRBV4-1 and TRBJ2-1; 11 bases line up with TRBD2. Trimming removed 4 bases from V and 6 bases from J; junction bases left unmatched: 8. The CDR3 has 16 residues. The germline V gene has CDR1 MGHRA and CDR2 YSYEKL. CDR3 amino acids: CASSPYGLAGGNEQFF. In nucleotides, the CDR3 is TGCGCCAGCAGCCCCTATGGTCTAGCGGGGGGCAATGAGCAGTTCTTC.

The chain couples TRBV30 to TRBJ1-2; D is perhaps TRBD1 (5 bases). From germline, CDR1 is GTSNPN and CDR2 SVGIG (reference sequence). Trimming shortened V by 4 bases and J by 5 bases, and 17 bases separated the two germline ends. The CDR3 sequence is 14 residues long. The CDR3: CAWTRGGARYGYTF. Written as DNA, the CDR3 is TGTGCCTGGACCCGAGGTGGGGCTCGGTATGGCTACACCTTC.

The rearrangement uses TRBV29-1 and TRBJ1-1; 7 nucleotides match TRBD1. CDR1 and CDR2 from the germline V gene are SQVTM and ANQGSEA. This CDR3 is 14 amino acids long. DNA of the CDR3: TGCAGGCCAGGGGCAGGGGGATTTGACACTGAAGCTTTCTTT. Translated: CRPGAGGFDTEAFF.

This clone was found once. V is TRBV6-6 and J is TRBJ1-2; D is ambiguous. The CDR3 covers 16 residues. The V and J ends lost 5 bases and 0 bases respectively, with 16 bases between them. From germline, CDR1 is MNHNY and CDR2 SVGAGI (reference sequence). This chain's CDR3 is CASSGSDQLTNYGYTF. In DNA, the CDR3 is TGTGCCAGCAGTGGGTCAGACCAACTAACTAACTATGGCTACACCTTC.

This clone was counted only a few times. This chain uses TRBV10-3 with TRBJ1-3; D perhaps matches TRBD1 (5 bases). Trimming left V 7 bases short and J 2 bases short, with 9 bases between. The CDR3 extends over 13 amino acids. The germline gives CDR1 ENHRY, CDR2 SYGVKD. The CDR3 sequence is CAIKGHTGNTIYF. The CDR3 DNA sequence: TGTGCCATCAAGGGGCACACTGGAAACACCATATATTTT.

This sequence joins TRBV9 and TRBJ2-3; 12 bases agree with TRBD2. CDR3 length equals 18 residues. Trimming removed 2 bases from V and 2 bases from J; junction bases left unmatched: 9. Germline V lookup: CDR1 SGDLS, CDR2 YYNGEE. The CDR3 DNA reads as TGTGCCAGCAGCGTTGGACTAGCGGGGACACTCAACACAGATACGCAGTATTTT. Its translation: CASSVGLAGTLNTDTQYF.

The chain has TRBV6-1 and TRBJ2-2; TRBD2 agrees at 9 bases. CDR1 is MNHNS and CDR2 is SASEGT in the germline V gene. The CDR3 covers 14 residues. The V and J ends lost 7 bases and 4 bases, in that order; junction bases with no gene match: 4. CDR3 DNA sequence: TGTGCCAGCAAGCGGGGGGCGGGCACCGGGGAGCTGTTTTTT. This translates into CASKRGAGTGELFF.

The sample holds a few counts of this clone. The chain is built from TRBV9 and TRBJ1-5; perhaps TRBD1 as D (5 bases). The V end was cut by 0 bases, the J end by 2 bases, with 9 bases between. This CDR3 is 15 amino acids long. Germline V lookup: CDR1 SGDLS, CDR2 YYNGEE. This CDR3 reads CASSVAAGGNQPQHF. For the CDR3, the DNA is TGTGCCAGCAGCGTAGCTGCGGGGGGCAATCAGCCCCAGCATTTT.

The chain is built from TRBV29-1 and TRBJ2-3; D is undetermined. Trimming shortened V by 7 bases and J by 6 bases, and 29 bases separated the two germline ends. The CDR3 sequence is 17 residues long. Germline CDR1 reads SQVTM; CDR2 reads ANQGSEA. This CDR3 reads CSASAKVPRKLRDTQYF. As DNA, the CDR3 is TGCAGCGCCTCCGCCAAAGTCCCCCGGAAGTTGAGGGATACGCAGTATTTT.

This chain connects TRBV5-1 to TRBJ2-3; 9 nucleotides line up with TRBD2. The CDR3 has 16 residues. J gave up 3 bases and V 2 bases, and 7 bases lay outside the gene matches. The germline V gene has CDR1 SGHRS and CDR2 YFSETQ. The CDR3 region is CASSFPSGVATDTQYF. CDR3 in DNA: TGCGCCAGCAGCTTCCCTAGCGGGGTAGCGACAGATACGCAGTATTTT. The full variable domain, completed using reference TRBV5-1 and TRBJ2-3, is KAGVTQTPRYLIKTRGQQVTLSCSPISGHRSVSWYQQTPGQGLQFLFEYFSETQRNKGNFPGRFSGRQFSNSRSEMNVSTLELGDSALYLCASSFPSGVATDTQYFGPGTRLTVL.

The chain joins TRBV4-1 to TRBJ2-3; 9 bases match TRBD1. CDR1 and CDR2 from the germline V gene are MGHRA and YSYEKL. The CDR3 consists of 16 residues. J gave up 6 bases and V 4 bases, and 11 bases lay outside the gene matches. The CDR3 loop is CASSPQGADYDDTQYF. The CDR3 nucleotides are TGCGCCAGCAGCCCACAGGGGGCGGACTATGACGATACGCAGTATTTT.

The CDR3 DNA follows: TGTGCCAGCAGCGCCCAGACTCGCACAGATACGCAGTATTTT. Translation: CASSAQTRTDTQYF. The V call is TRBV5-4, the J call TRBJ2-3; D is uncertain. The CDR3 is 14 residues long. CDR1 and CDR2 from the germline V gene are SGHNT and YYREEE (reference sequence). Deletions cut 4 bases from V and 1 base from J, with 10 bases between.

The chain employs TRBV5-6 and TRBJ2-5, with D perhaps TRBD1 (6 bases). The CDR3 sequence is 16 residues long. The V and J ends lost 1 base and 2 bases respectively, with 15 bases between them. Germline V gene data show CDR1 as SGHDT and CDR2 as YYEEEE. The CDR3 nucleotides are TGTGCCAGCAGCTTGAGGCAGGGGAATTGGCAAGAGACCCAGTACTTC. This encodes CASSLRQGNWQETQYF.

This clone was detected a few times. The chain carries TRBV15 and TRBJ2-3; perhaps TRBD2 as D (6 bases). V was clipped by 0 bases and J by 1 base, with 26 bases between them. The V gene's germline CDR1 is LNHNV and CDR2 YYDKDF (reference sequence). The CDR3 contains 21 residues. Here the CDR3 DNA reads TGTGCCACCAGCAGAGAGAGATTAGCGGCCCACCTGCCATTGGGCACAGATACGCAGTATTTT. Translation gives CATSRERLAAHLPLGTDTQYF.

The genes are TRBV11-2 and TRBJ2-7; D remains unclear. From germline, CDR1 is SGHAT and CDR2 FQNNGV. V lost 5 bases to trimming and J lost 2 bases, with 13 bases between them. The CDR3 consists of 14 residues. CDR3 region: CASSPEVATYEQYF. In DNA form, the CDR3 reads TGTGCCAGCAGCCCAGAAGTAGCCACCTACGAGCAGTACTTC.

The chain links TRBV11-3 to TRBJ1-1, with TRBD1 identical over 7 bases. This CDR3 contains 16 residues. The ends lost 0 bases at V and 6 bases at J; junction bases unmatched: 10. Germline CDR1 reads SGHNT; CDR2 reads YENEEA. The CDR3 DNA reads as TGTGCCAGCAGCTTAGATGGACGACAGGGAAGCGCTGAAGCTTTCTTT. This gives the protein CASSLDGRQGSAEAFF.

V is TRBV28 and J is TRBJ1-2, with TRBD1 matching over 11 bases. CDR1 is MDHEN and CDR2 is SYDVKM in the germline V gene. The CDR3 contains 15 residues. The V and J ends lost 6 bases and 7 bases, in that order; junction bases with no gene match: 10. The DNA for the CDR3 is TGTGCCAGCAGAGACACCGGGACAGGGGGAACTGGCTACACCTTC. Its protein product is CASRDTGTGGTGYTF.

The chain uses TRBV7-9 and TRBJ2-1, with TRBD1 as a possible D gene (5 bases). The CDR3 is made up of 16 amino acids. V was cut by 1 base and J by 6 bases, with 16 bases left in between. Looked up from germline, CDR1 is SEHNR and CDR2 is FQNEAQ (reference sequence). The CDR3 nucleotides are TGTGCCAGCAGCTTAGTGTTGCAGGAGCAGGGCAATGAGCAGTTCTTC. This encodes CASSLVLQEQGNEQFF.

The chain is built from TRBV5-4 and TRBJ2-3; D is ambiguous. The ends were cut back, 4 bases at V and 0 bases at J, with 15 bases in the middle. Germline V gene data show CDR1 as SGHNT and CDR2 as YYREEE (reference sequence). The CDR3 has 16 amino acids. CDR3 sequence reads: CASSPEAVTSTDTQYF. DNA of the CDR3: TGTGCCAGCAGCCCCGAGGCCGTTACTAGCACAGATACGCAGTATTTT.

The gene calls are TRBV2 and TRBJ1-2; TRBD1 matches at 7 bases. CDR3 length: 15 amino acids. Germline V gene sequence: CDR1 SNHLY, CDR2 FYNNEI. The ends lost 6 bases at V and 7 bases at J; junction bases unmatched: 14. Here the CDR3 DNA reads TGTGCCAGCAGGGGCCCGACAGGGTCCCAGGGTGGCTACACCTTC. Translated, it gives CASRGPTGSQGGYTF.